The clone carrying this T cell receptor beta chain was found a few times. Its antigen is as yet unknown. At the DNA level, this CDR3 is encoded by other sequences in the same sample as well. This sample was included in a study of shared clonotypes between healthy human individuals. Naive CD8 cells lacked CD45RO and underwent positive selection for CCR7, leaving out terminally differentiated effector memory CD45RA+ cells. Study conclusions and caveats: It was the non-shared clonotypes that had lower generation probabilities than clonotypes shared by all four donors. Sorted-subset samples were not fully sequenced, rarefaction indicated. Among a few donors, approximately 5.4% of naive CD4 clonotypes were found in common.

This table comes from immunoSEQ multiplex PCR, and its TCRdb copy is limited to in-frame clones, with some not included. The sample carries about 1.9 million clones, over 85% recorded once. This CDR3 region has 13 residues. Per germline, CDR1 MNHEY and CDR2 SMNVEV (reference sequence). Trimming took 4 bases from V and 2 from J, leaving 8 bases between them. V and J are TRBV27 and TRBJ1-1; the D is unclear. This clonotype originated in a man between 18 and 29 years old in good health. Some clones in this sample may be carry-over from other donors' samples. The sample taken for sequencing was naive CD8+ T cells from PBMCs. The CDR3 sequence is CASSWTVNTEAFF. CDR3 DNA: TGTGCCAGCAGTTGGACGGTTAACACTGAAGCTTTCTTT.